The rows below give T cell receptor beta chains drawn from one sample of a study of T cell changes during pregnancy in multiple sclerosis. TCRdb's table, derived via immunoSEQ multiplex PCR, lists solely in-frame clones and lacks some. The sample has 25,000 to 30,000 clones, 75% to 90% seen once. The material sequenced was CD4+ T cells from peripheral blood mononuclear cells, taken in the second trimester of pregnancy. Receptors originate from a female donor with multiple sclerosis, enrolled in a pregnancy study. The conserved cysteine and the conserved F or W are not part of the CDR3 here. Clone size is not always given. Where it is, it says once, few, many or a class for expanded clones.

j_call clone_size v_call cdr3_aa
TRBJ2-2 - TRBV9 ASSVLPTGELF
TRBJ1-2 few TRBV7-3 ASSITGTGGRLA
TRBJ1-3 - TRBV5-1 ASSLETTGNTIY
TRBJ2-1 - TRBV6-6 ASSLDRAHEQF
TRBJ2-5 - TRBV5-4 ASSLTGEVETQY
TRBJ2-2 - TRBV6-5 ASRVGGAVTGELF
TRBJ1-1 - TRBV29-1 SGRGQGRTEAF
TRBJ2-6 - TRBV9 ASSARGGSSGANVLT
TRBJ1-1 - TRBV7-2 ASSLEGGHTEAF
TRBJ2-1 - TRBV5-1 ASSLAVGQYWF
TRBJ2-7 - TRBV19 ASSRRPPSSYEQY
TRBJ2-7 - TRBV7-9 ASSSGQINFYEQY
TRBJ2-3 - TRBV9 ASSVEGGGVFTDTQY
TRBJ2-5 once TRBV18 ASSKTGLETQY
TRBJ1-6 - TRBV19 ASSFWAGGTGNNSPLH
TRBJ2-3 once TRBV28 ASRLGLHTDTQY
TRBJ2-7 - TRBV7-8 ASSFRSGGYYEQY
TRBJ2-7 - TRBV28 ASSPARDTYEQY
TRBJ2-3 - TRBV9 ASSVATSQPGPQY
TRBJ2-1 - TRBV7-3 ASSLAGGPNEQF